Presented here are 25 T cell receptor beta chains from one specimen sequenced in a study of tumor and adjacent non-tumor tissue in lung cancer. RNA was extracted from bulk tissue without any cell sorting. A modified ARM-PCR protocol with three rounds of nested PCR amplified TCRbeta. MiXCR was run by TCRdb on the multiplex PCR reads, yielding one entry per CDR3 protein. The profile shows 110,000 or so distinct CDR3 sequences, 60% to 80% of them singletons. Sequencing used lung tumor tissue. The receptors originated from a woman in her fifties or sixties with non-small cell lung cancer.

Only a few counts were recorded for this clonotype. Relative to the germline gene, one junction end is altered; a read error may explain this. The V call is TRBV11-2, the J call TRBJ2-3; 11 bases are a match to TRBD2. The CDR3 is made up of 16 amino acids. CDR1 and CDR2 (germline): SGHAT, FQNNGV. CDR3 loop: CVSCWGLAGGRDTQYF. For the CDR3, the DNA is TGTGTCAGCTGCTGGGGGCTAGCGGGGGGCCGGGATACGCAGTATTTT.

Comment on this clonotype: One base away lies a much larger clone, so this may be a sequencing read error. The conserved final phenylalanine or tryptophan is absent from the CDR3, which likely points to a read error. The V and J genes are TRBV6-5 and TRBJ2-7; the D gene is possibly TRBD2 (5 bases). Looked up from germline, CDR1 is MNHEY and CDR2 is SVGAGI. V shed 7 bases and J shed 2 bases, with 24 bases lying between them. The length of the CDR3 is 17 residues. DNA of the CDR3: TGTGCCAGCAACCCTCTTAAAAGCGGTCCACAACCCTACGAGCAGTACTAC. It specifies CASNPLKSGPQPYEQYY.

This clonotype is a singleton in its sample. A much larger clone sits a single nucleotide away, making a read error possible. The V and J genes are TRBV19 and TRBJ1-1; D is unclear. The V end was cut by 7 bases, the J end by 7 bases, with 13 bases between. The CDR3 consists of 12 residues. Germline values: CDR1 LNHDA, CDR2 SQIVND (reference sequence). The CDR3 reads CASKLEQFEAFF. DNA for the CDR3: TGTGCCAGTAAGCTTGAGCAGTTTGAAGCTTTCTTT.

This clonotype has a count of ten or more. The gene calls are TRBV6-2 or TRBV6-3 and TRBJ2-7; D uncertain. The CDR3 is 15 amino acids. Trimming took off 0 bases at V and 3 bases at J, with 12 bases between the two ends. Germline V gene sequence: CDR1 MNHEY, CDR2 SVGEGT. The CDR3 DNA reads TGTGCCAGCAGTTACTCGGGGAACCAAGGCTACGAGCAGTACTTC. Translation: CASSYSGNQGYEQYF.

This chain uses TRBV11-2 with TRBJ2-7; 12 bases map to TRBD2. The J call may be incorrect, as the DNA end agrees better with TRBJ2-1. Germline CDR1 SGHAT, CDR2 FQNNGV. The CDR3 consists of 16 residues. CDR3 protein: CASSLLAGGNYYKQFF. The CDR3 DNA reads TGTGCCAGCAGCCTTCTAGCGGGGGGGAATTATTACAAGCAGTTCTTC.

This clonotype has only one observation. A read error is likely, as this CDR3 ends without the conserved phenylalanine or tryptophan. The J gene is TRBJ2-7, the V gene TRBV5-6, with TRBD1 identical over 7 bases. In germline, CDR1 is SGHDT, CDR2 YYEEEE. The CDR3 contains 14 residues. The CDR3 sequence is CASGETGTTYKQYL. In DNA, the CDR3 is TGTGCCAGTGGTGAGACAGGGACAACCTACAAGCAGTACTTA.

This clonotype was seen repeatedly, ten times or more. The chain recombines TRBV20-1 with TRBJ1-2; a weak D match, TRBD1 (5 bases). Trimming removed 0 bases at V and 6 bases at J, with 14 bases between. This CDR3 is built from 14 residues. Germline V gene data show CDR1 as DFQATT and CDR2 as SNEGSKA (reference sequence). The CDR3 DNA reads TGCAGTGCTAGAGATCGGGGGTCAGGGAATGGCTACACCTTC. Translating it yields CSARDRGSGNGYTF.

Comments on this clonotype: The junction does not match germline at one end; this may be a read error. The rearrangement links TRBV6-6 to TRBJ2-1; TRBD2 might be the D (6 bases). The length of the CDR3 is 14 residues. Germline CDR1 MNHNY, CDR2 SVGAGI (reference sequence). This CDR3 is CASIGGSINNEQFF. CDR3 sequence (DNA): TGTGCCAGCATCGGAGGGAGCATTAACAACGAGCAGTTCTTC.

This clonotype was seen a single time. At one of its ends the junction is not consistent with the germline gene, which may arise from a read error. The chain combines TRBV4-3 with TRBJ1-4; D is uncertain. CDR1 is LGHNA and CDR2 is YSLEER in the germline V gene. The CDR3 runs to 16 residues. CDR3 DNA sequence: TGTGCCAGCAGCCAAGGGTTTTTTGCAATTAATGAAAAACTGTTTTTT. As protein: CASSQGFFAINEKLFF.

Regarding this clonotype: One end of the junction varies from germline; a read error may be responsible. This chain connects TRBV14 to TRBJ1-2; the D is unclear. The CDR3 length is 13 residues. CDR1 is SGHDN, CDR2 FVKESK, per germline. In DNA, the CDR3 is TGTGCCAGCAGCCCACGACGGATCTATGGTTACACCTTC. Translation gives CASSPRRIYGYTF.

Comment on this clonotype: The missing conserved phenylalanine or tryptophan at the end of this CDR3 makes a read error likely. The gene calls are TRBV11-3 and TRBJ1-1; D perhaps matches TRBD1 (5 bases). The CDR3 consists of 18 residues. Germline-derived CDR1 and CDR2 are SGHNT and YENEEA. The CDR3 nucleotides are TGTGCCACCAGCTTAATTGGGCCGCCGGGACGGATGAACATTGAAGCTTTCTAT. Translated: CATSLIGPPGRMNIEAFY.

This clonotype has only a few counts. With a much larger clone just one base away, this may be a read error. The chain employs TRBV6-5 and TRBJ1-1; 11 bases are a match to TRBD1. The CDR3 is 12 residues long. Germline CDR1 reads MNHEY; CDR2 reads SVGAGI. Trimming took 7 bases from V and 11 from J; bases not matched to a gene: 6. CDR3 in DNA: TGTGCCAGCAATGGACAGGGGGCGGGGGCTTTCTTT. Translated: CASNGQGAGAFF.

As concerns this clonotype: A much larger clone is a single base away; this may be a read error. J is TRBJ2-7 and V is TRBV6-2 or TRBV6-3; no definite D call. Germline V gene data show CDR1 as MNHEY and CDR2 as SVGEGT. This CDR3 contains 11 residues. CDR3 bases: TGTGCCAGCAGTTACCGGCTCGAGCACTACTTC. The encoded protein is CASSYRLEHYF.

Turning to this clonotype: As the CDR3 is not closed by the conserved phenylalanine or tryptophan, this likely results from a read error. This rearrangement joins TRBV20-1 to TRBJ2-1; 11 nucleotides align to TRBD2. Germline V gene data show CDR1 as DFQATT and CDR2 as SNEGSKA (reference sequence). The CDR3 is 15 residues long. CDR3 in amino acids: CSTRCSGRGRGEQFC. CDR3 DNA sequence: TGCAGTACTAGATGTAGCGGGAGGGGTCGGGGTGAGCAGTTCTGC.

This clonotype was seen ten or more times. DNA for the CDR3: TGCAGTGCCCAGGGGAACACAGATACGCAGTATTTT. Encoded protein: CSAQGNTDTQYF. This chain joins TRBV20-1 and TRBJ2-3, with TRBD1 as a possible D gene (6 bases). Germline assignment: CDR1 DFQATT and CDR2 SNEGSKA (reference sequence). V lost 6 bases and J lost 2, with 9 bases in between. The CDR3 loop spans 12 amino acids.

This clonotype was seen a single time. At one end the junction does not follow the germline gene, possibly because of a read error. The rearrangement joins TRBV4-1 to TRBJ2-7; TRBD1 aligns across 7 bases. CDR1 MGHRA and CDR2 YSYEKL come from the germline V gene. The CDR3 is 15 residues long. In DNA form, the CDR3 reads TGCTCCAGCAGCCCGAGAGGGACAGCCACCTACGAGCAGTACTTC. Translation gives CSSSPRGTATYEQYF.

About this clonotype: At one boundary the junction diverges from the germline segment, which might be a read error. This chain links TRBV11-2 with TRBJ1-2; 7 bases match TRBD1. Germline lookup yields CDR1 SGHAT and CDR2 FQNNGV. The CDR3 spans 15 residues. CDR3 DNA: TGTGCTAGCAGCTTAGTAAGGGACAGCCCGCATGGCCACACCTTC. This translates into CASSLVRDSPHGHTF.

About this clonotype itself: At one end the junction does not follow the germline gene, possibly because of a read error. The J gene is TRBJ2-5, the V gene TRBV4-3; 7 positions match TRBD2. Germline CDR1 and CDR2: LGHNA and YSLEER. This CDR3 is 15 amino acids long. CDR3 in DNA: TGCGCCAGCAGCCAAGATCGCGGGGGTTCAGAGACCAAGTATTTC. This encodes CASSQDRGGSETKYF.

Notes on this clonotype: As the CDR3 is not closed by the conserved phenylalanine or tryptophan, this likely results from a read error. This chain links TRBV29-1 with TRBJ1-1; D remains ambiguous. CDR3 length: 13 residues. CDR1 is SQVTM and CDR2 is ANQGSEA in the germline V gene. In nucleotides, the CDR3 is TGTAGCGTTGAAGACCTACGGAACACTGAAGCTTTCTCT. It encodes CSVEDLRNTEAFS.

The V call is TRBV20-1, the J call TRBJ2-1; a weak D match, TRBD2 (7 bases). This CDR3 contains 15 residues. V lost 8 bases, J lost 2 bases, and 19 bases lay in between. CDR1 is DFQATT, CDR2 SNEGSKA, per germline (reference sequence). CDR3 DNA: TGCAGTATTGAAGTAACGGGGGGCACCTACAATGAGCAGTTCTTC. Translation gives CSIEVTGGTYNEQFF.

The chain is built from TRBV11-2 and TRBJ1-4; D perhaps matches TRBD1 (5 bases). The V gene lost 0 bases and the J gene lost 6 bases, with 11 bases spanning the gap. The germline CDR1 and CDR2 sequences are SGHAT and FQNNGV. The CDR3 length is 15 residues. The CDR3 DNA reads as TGTGCCAGCAGCTTAGAGATAGGGGACTATGAAAAACTGTTTTTT. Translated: CASSLEIGDYEKLFF.

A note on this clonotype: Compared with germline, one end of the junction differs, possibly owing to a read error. The CDR3, as DNA: TGCAGTGCTAGAGATTTGGAGCGGTTCGTGAACACTGAAACTTTCTTT. Amino acids: CSARDLERFVNTETFF. V is TRBV20-1 and J is TRBJ1-1; D ambiguous. The CDR3 is 16 residues long. Germline V lookup: CDR1 DFQATT, CDR2 SNEGSKA (reference sequence).

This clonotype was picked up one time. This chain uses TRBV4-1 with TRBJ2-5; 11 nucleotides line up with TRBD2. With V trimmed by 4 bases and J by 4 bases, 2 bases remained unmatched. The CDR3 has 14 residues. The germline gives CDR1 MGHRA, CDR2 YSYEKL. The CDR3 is CASSLGTSGETQYF. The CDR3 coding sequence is TGCGCCAGCAGCCTAGGGACTAGCGGAGAGACCCAGTACTTC.

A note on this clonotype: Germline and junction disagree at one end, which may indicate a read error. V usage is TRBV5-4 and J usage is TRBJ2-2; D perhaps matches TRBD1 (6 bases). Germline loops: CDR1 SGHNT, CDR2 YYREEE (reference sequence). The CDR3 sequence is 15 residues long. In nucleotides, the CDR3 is TGTACCAGCAGCTCCTACAGGGTGGGGACCGGGGAGCTGTTTTTT. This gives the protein CTSSSYRVGTGELFF.

CDR3 DNA sequence: TGCAGCGTAACCCAATTACAGAGCACTGAAGCTTTCTTT. This sequence encodes CSVTQLQSTEAFF. J is TRBJ1-1 and V is TRBV29-1; D unclear. Trimming removed 6 bases from V and 4 bases from J, with 15 bases in between. The germline V gene encodes CDR1 SQVTM and CDR2 ANQGSEA. The CDR3 covers 13 residues.